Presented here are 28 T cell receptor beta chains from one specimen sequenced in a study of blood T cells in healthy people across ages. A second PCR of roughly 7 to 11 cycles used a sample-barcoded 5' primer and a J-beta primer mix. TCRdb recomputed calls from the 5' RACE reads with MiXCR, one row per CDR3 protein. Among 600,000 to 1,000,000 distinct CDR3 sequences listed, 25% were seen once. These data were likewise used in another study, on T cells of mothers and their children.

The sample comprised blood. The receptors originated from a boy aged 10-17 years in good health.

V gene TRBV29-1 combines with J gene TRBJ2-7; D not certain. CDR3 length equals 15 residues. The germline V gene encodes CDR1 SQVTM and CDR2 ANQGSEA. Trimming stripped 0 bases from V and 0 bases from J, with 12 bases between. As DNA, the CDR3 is TGCAGCGTTGAAGATCGGGCCCCTAGCTCCTACGAGCAGTACTTC. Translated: CSVEDRAPSSYEQYF.

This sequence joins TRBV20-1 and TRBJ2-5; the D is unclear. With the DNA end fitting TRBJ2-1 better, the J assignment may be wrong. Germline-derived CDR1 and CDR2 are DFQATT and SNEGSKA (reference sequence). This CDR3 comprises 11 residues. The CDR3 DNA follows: TGCAGTGCCGAACTGTGGAATGAGCAGTTCTTC. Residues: CSAELWNEQFF.

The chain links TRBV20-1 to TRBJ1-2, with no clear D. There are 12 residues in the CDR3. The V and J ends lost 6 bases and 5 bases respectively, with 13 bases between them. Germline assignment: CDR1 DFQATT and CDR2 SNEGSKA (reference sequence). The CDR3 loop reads CSAGQSGYGYTF. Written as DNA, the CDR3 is TGCAGTGCAGGGCAGAGCGGGTATGGCTACACCTTC.

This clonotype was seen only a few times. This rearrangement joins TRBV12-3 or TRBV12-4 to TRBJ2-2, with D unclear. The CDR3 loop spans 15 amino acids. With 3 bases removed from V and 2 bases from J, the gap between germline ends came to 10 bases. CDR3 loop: CASSLFSGNTGELFF. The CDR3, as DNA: TGTGCCAGCAGTTTGTTTTCTGGAAACACCGGGGAGCTGTTTTTT.

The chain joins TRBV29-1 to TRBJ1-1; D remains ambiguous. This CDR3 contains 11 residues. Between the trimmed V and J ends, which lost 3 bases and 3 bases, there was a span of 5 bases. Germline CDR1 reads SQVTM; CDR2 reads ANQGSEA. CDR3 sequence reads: CSVETDTEAFF. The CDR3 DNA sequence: TGCAGCGTTGAGACCGACACTGAAGCTTTCTTT.

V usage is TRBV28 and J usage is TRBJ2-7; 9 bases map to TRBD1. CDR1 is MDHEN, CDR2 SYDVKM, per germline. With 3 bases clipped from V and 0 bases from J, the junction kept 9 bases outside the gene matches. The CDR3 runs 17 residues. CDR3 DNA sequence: TGTGCCAGCAGTTTGCCCGGACAGGGGCCGAGCTCCTACGAGCAGTACTTC. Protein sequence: CASSLPGQGPSSYEQYF. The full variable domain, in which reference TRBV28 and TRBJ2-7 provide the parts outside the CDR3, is DVKVTQSSRYLVKRTGEKVFLECVQDMDHENMFWYRQDPGLGLRLIYFSYDVKMKEKGDIPEGYSVSREKKERFSLILESASTNQTSMYLCASSLPGQGPSSYEQYFGPGTRLTVT.

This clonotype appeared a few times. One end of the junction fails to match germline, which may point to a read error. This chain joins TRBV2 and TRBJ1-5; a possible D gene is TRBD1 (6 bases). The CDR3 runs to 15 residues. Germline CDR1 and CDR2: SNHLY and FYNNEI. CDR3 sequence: CASSGLGAVDQPQHF. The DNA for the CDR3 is TGCGCCAGCAGTGGTCTGGGGGCCGTAGATCAGCCCCAGCATTTT.

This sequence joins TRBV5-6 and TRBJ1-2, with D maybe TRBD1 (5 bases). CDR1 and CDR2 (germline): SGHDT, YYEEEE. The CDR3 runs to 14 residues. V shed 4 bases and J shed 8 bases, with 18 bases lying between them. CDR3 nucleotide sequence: TGTGCCAGCAGCGTGGTGGGGGATCTTCGGGGCTACACCTTC. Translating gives CASSVVGDLRGYTF.

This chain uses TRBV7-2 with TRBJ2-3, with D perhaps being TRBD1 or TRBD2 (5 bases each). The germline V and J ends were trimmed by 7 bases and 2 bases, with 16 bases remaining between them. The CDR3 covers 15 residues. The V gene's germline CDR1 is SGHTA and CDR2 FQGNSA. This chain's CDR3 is CASNSEGKYTDTQYF. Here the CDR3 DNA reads TGTGCCAGCAACTCAGAGGGGAAGTACACAGATACGCAGTATTTT.

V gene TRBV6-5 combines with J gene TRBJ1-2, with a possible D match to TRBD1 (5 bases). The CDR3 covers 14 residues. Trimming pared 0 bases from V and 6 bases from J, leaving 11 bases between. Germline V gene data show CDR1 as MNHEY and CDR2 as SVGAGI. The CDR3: CASSYSSRVNGYTF. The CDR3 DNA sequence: TGTGCCAGCAGTTACTCTTCCAGGGTCAATGGCTACACCTTC.

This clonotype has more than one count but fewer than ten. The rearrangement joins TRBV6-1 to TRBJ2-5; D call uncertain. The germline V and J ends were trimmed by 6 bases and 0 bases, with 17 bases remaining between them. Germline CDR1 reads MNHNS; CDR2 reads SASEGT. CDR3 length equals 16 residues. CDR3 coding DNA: TGTGCCAGCAGGCCCGGATGGGTGGAGTACCAAGAGACCCAGTACTTC. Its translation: CASRPGWVEYQETQYF.

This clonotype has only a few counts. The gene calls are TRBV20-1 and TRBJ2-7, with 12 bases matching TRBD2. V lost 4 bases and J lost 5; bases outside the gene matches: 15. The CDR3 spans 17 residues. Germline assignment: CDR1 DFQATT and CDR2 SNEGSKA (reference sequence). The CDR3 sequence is CSATRLAGADGLDEQYF. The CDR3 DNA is TGCAGTGCTACTCGACTAGCGGGAGCGGACGGTTTAGACGAGCAGTACTTC.

DNA of the CDR3: TGTGCCAGCAGAAGTATAAACGGGGCCGATGGCTACACCTTC. Its protein is CASRSINGADGYTF. The chain is built from TRBV6-6 and TRBJ1-2; D might be TRBD1 (5 bases). CDR1 is MNHNY, CDR2 SVGAGI, per germline (reference sequence). The CDR3 has 14 residues. V lost 6 bases and J 6 bases, leaving 17 bases between the germline ends.

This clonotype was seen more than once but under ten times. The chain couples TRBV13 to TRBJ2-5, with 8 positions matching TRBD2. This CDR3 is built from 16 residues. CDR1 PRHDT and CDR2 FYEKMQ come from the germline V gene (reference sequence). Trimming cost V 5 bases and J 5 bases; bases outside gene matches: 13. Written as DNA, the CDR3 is TGTGCCAGCAGCCTCCTTGGTGGCGGGAGGTGGGAGACCCAGTACTTC. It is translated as CASSLLGGGRWETQYF.

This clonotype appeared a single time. The CDR3 DNA sequence: TGTGCCAGCAGCTTAGGGCCGGGACAGGGACTTGACGAGCAGTACTTC. Encoded protein: CASSLGPGQGLDEQYF. The V call is TRBV7-6, the J call TRBJ2-7; TRBD1 aligns across 9 bases. The V segment lost 1 base and the J segment 5 bases; nucleotides outside the gene matches: 9. From germline, CDR1 is SGHVS and CDR2 FNYEAQ. CDR3 length: 16 residues.

CDR3 sequence reads: CASSGNTGQGETQYF. The CDR3 DNA reads TGTGCCAGCAGCGGAAATACCGGGCAGGGGGAGACCCAGTACTTC. The chain carries TRBV9 and TRBJ2-1; D is perhaps TRBD1 (6 bases). The DNA end lines up better with TRBJ2-5; the J call may be wrong. Germline CDR1 and CDR2: SGDLS and YYNGEE. The CDR3 contains 15 residues.

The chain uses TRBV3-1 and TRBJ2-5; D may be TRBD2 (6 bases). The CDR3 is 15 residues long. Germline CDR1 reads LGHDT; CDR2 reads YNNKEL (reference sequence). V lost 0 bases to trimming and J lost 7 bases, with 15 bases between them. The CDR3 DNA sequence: TGTGCCAGCAGCCAAGAAGGCCTCGGCGGGATGACCCAGTACTTC. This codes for CASSQEGLGGMTQYF.

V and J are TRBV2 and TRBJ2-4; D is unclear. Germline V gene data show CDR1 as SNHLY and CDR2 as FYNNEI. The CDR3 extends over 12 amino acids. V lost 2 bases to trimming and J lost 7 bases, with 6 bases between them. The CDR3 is CASSELLNIQYF. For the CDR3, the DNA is TGTGCCAGCAGTGAACTCCTGAACATTCAGTACTTC.

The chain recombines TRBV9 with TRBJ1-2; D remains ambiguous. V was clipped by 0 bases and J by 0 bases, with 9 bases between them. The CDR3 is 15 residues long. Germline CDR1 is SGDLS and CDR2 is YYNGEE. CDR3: CASSVDSRTNYGYTF. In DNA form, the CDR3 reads TGTGCCAGCAGCGTAGATAGCAGGACTAACTATGGCTACACCTTC.

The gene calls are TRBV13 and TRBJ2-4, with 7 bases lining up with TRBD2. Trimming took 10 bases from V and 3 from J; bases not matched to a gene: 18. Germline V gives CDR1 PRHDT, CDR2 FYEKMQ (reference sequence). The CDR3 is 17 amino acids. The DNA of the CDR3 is TGTGCCACCTTGAGACTGGCGGGAGATACGGGCAAAAACATTCAGTACTTC. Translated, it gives CATLRLAGDTGKNIQYF.

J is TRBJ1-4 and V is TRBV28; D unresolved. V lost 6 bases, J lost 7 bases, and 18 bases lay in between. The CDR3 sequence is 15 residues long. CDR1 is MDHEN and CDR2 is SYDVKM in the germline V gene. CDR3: CASSPSDRRSEKLFF. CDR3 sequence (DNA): TGTGCCAGCAGCCCGTCGGACCGAAGGAGTGAAAAACTGTTTTTT.

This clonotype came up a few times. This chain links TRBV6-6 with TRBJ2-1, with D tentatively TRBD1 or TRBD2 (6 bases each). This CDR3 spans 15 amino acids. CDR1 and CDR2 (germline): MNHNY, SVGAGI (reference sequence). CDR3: CASNSAGGGPNEQFF. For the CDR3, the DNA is TGTGCGTCCAATTCCGCAGGAGGGGGTCCAAATGAGCAGTTCTTC.

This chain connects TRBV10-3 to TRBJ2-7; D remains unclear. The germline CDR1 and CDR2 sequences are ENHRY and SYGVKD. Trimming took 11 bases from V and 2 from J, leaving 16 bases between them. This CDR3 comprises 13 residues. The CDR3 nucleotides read TGTGCCTCGGGTTGGGATGAGACCTACGAGCAGTACTTC. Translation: CASGWDETYEQYF.

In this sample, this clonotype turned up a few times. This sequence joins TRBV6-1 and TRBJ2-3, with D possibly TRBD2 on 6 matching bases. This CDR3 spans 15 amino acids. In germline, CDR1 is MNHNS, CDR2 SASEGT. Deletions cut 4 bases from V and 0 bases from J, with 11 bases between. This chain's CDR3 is CASSVLASSTDTQYF. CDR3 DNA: TGTGCCAGCAGTGTTCTAGCGTCTAGCACAGATACGCAGTATTTT.

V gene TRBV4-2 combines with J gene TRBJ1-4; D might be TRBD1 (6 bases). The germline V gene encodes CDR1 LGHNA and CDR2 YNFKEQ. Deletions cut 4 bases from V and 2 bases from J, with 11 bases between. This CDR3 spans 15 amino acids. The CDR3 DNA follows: TGTGCCAGCAGCCGGGGGGCGGGCACTAATGAAAAACTGTTTTTT. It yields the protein CASSRGAGTNEKLFF.

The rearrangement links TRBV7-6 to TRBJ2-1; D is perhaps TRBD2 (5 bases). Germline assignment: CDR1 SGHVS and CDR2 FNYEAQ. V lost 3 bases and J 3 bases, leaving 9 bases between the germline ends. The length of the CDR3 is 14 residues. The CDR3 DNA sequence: TGTGCCAGCAGCTTGGGTAGCGTCTACAATGAGCAGTTCTTC. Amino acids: CASSLGSVYNEQFF. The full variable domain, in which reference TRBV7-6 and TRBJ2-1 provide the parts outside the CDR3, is GAGVSQSPRYKVTKRGQDVALRCDPISGHVSLYWYRQALGQGPEFLTYFNYEAQQDKSGLPNDRFSAERPEGSISTLTIQRTEQRDSAMYRCASSLGSVYNEQFFGPGTRLTVL.

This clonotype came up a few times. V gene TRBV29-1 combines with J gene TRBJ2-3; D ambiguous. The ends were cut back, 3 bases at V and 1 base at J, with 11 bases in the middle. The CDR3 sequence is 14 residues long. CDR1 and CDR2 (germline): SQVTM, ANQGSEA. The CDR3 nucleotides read TGCAGCGTTGAGCCACGGACGGGCACAGATACGCAGTATTTT. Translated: CSVEPRTGTDTQYF.

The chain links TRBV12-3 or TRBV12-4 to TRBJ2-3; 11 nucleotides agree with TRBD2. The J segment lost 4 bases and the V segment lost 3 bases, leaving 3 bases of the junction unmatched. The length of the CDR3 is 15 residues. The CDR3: CASSFGSGRADTQYF. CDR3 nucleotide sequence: TGTGCCAGCAGTTTCGGTAGCGGGAGGGCAGATACGCAGTATTTT.